This TCR beta chain is from a study of response to subunit inactivated influenza vaccine. The CDR3 totals 18 residues. Germline trimming cut 3 bases from V and 4 bases from J; bases unmatched to any gene: 11. CDR1 and CDR2 from the germline V gene are KGHSH and LQKENI. One entry per CDR3 protein, called by TCRdb with MiXCR from the RT-PCR reads. The data show 650,000 to 800,000 distinct CDR3 sequences, approximately 18% seen once. The TCR originated in a man aged 50 to 60 who received an inactivated influenza vaccine. Sequencing used PBMCs from blood, obtained roughly 5 days after vaccination. The rearrangement links TRBV18 to TRBJ2-2; 10 bases match TRBD1. CDR3 nucleotides: TGTGCCAGCTCACCTCAGACCGGGACAGGGGTACTCACCGGGGAGCTGTTTTTT. Amino acids: CASSPQTGTGVLTGELFF.